One sample yielded the 11 T cell receptor beta chains listed below, sequenced in a study of shared clonotypes between healthy human individuals (dated by TCRdb to about 2020). Preparation of the library involved the immunoSEQ multiplex PCR assay. The immuneACCESS repertoire file appears here via TCRdb, limited to in-frame rearrangements. These files lack a portion of the clones; in checked studies, under half of the deficit traces to unresolved V genes, and the cause of the others is not known. In this sample the table shows some 2,100,000 clones, approximately 95% of which occur a single time. The ten largest clones add up to roughly 0.13% of the sample. The sequencing input was naive CD4+ T cells sorted from blood. The intended sense of this specimen's cell subset or site label: CD45RA+ positively selected. The receptor set was obtained from a young man in good health.

The chain employs TRBV25-1 and TRBJ2-7, with 13 bases matching TRBD2. The CDR3 is 13 residues long. Germline values: CDR1 MGHDK, CDR2 SYGVNS. The CDR3 loop reads CASRTSGGNEQYF. Here the CDR3 DNA reads TGTGCTTCCCGGACTAGCGGGGGCAACGAGCAGTACTTC.

The J gene is TRBJ2-5, the V gene TRBV19; TRBD1 or TRBD2 may be the D gene (5 bases each). Germline V gene sequence: CDR1 LNHDA, CDR2 SQIVND (reference sequence). The V gene lost 5 bases and the J gene lost 2 bases, with 12 bases spanning the gap. CDR3 length equals 14 residues. CDR3 nucleotides: TGTGCCAGTAGTTTGGGACGGTGGCAAGAGACCCAGTACTTC. Residues: CASSLGRWQETQYF.

This chain connects TRBV6-1 to TRBJ2-2, with D uncertain. Trimming stripped 5 bases from V and 9 bases from J, with 13 bases between. Germline-derived CDR1 and CDR2 are MNHNS and SASEGT. The CDR3 is made up of 13 amino acids. Written as DNA, the CDR3 is TGTGCCAGCAGTTCTGGACCCATTCGGGAGCTGTTTTTT. Encoded protein: CASSSGPIRELFF.

The chain couples TRBV5-1 to TRBJ2-1, with a weak D call TRBD1 (5 bases). This CDR3 has 17 residues. Deletions cut 3 bases from V and 3 bases from J, with 19 bases between. The germline CDR1 and CDR2 sequences are SGHRS and YFSETQ. DNA for the CDR3: TGCGCCAGCAGCTCTTCAAAACAGGTGACAAGCTACAATGAGCAGTTCTTC. Its protein product is CASSSSKQVTSYNEQFF.

V and J are TRBV7-2 and TRBJ1-3; D call uncertain. The germline gives CDR1 SGHTA, CDR2 FQGNSA. V was shortened by 5 bases and J by 8 bases, with 13 bases between the two germline ends. This CDR3 is 13 amino acids long. The CDR3: CASSLPVSHTIYF. The CDR3 DNA is TGTGCCAGCAGCCTCCCAGTCAGCCACACCATATATTTT.

Notes on this clone: The same CDR3 can be traced to other DNA sequences in this sample. This chain uses TRBV10-3 with TRBJ2-7, with TRBD2 matching 7 bases. V was pared by 6 bases and J by 2 bases, with 1 base of the junction left unmatched. Germline CDR1 reads ENHRY; CDR2 reads SYGVKD. The CDR3 runs 12 residues. CDR3 nucleotide sequence: TGTGCCATCAGCGGGGGGACCTACGAGCAGTACTTC. Translated, it gives CAISGGTYEQYF.

Written as DNA, the CDR3 is TGCGCCAGCAGCCAAGATTTGGGACAGGAGGGATATCAGCCCCAGCATTTT. This sequence encodes CASSQDLGQEGYQPQHF. The chain uses TRBV4-3 and TRBJ1-5; 8 positions match TRBD1. Germline-derived CDR1 and CDR2 are LGHNA and YSLEER. The CDR3 is 17 residues long. J gave up 5 bases and V 0 bases, and 9 bases lay outside the gene matches.

The rearrangement uses TRBV25-1 and TRBJ1-2; 11 bases fit TRBD1. Unmatched junction bases numbered 7, after V lost 3 bases and J lost 4 bases. The CDR3 sequence is 16 residues long. CDR1 is MGHDK, CDR2 SYGVNS, per germline. CDR3 protein: CASSDSGTGGSYGYTF. The DNA of the CDR3 is TGTGCCAGCAGTGACTCCGGGACAGGGGGGTCCTATGGCTACACCTTC.

J is TRBJ2-3 and V is TRBV9; D is tentatively TRBD1 or TRBD2 (5 bases each). Germline CDR1 reads SGDLS; CDR2 reads YYNGEE. The CDR3 length is 13 residues. Trimming stripped 0 bases from V and 15 bases from J, with 17 bases between. The chain's CDR3 is CASSVDGAGITYF. In DNA, the CDR3 is TGTGCCAGCAGCGTAGATGGGGCGGGTATAACATATTTT.

The chain is built from TRBV5-3 and TRBJ2-7; D not certain. TRBV5-3 is classed as an ORF, of uncertain function. V was cut by 4 bases and J by 2 bases, with 1 base left in between. The CDR3 is 10 residues long. This chain's CDR3 is CARSPYEQYF. The CDR3 DNA reads as TGTGCCAGAAGCCCCTACGAGCAGTACTTC.

The V call is TRBV9, the J call TRBJ1-6; D unresolved. CDR1 SGDLS and CDR2 YYNGEE come from the germline V gene. V lost 4 bases and J lost 5, with 13 bases in between. The CDR3 is made up of 15 amino acids. The CDR3, as DNA: TGTGCCAGCAGCCGAGAAGGCCTAAATAATTCACCCCTCCACTTT. Encoded protein: CASSREGLNNSPLHF.